This TCR beta chain was identified in a study of cytomegalovirus exposure and HLA in healthy donors. Primers for the PCR totalled 60 Vbeta and 13 Jbeta. Sequenced by immunoSEQ multiplex PCR; TCRdb stores in-frame clones only, minus some. This sample yields around 130,000 clones, of which over 60% are seen a single time; approximately 2% belongs to the top ten. With 5 bases clipped from V and 3 bases from J, the junction kept 5 bases outside the gene matches. The CDR3 is made up of 14 amino acids. The germline V gene encodes CDR1 MNHEY and CDR2 SMNVEV (reference sequence). With respect to this clone: The antigen remains undetermined.

Study results and limitations: TCR beta chains numbering under 200 were designated cytomegalovirus-associated. A few V segments could not be told apart, such as TRBV6-2 and TRBV6-3, and were left out.

The sequencing sample was made of PBMCs. The sequence was obtained from a man in his forties or fifties in good health and CMV-seronegative. V usage is TRBV27 and J usage is TRBJ2-7, with 9 bases identical to TRBD1. The CDR3 DNA follows: TGTGCCAGCAGTACCGCGGGACAGGGCTACGAGCAGTACTTC. Its translation: CASSTAGQGYEQYF.